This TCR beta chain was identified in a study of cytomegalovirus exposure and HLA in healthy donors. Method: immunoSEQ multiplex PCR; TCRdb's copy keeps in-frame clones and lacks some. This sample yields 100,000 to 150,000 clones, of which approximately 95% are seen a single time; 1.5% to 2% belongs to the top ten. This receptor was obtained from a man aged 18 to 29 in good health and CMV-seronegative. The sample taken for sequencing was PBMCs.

The CDR3 nucleotides are TGTGCCAGCAGCCCCGGGACAGGGGTATATGGCTACACCTTC. Amino acids: CASSPGTGVYGYTF. The rearrangement links TRBV6-6 to TRBJ1-2, with 10 nucleotides matching TRBD1. The CDR3 has 14 amino acids. Losses at the gene ends were 6 bases for V and 5 bases for J; bases not matched to a gene: 6. Germline CDR1 and CDR2: MNHNY and SVGAGI (reference sequence).